The clone carrying this TCR beta chain was seen a handful of times. The sample's time point: longitudinal time-point 1 (baseline). The unsorted libraries originated from 2 million PBMCs that had been stored at -80 C. With V trimmed by 0 bases and J by 4 bases, 4 bases remained unmatched. CDR3 length: 15 amino acids. Germline CDR1 reads SEHNR; CDR2 reads FQNEAQ (reference sequence). These data come from a study of neurological immune-mediated disorders. TCRdb called the 5' RACE reads again in MiXCR, with one record for every CDR3 protein. The data show tens of thousands of distinct CDR3 sequences, with about an eighth seen just once and about 4.6% held by the top ten.

Material: PBMCs. The V gene is TRBV7-9, the J gene TRBJ2-3; 7 nucleotides align to TRBD2. The TCR sequence derives from a female donor with HTLV-1-associated myelopathy (HAM/TSP). CDR3 bases: TGTGCCAGCAGCTTAGCGGGGGGGATCTCAGATACGCAGTATTTT. Translating gives CASSLAGGISDTQYF. Filled out from reference TRBV7-9 and TRBJ2-3, the complete variable domain reads DTGVSQNPRHKITKRGQNVTFRCDPISEHNRLYWYRQTLGQGPEFLTYFQNEAQLEKSRLLSDRFSAERPKGSFSTLEIQRTEQGDSAMYLCASSLAGGISDTQYFGPGTRLTVL.